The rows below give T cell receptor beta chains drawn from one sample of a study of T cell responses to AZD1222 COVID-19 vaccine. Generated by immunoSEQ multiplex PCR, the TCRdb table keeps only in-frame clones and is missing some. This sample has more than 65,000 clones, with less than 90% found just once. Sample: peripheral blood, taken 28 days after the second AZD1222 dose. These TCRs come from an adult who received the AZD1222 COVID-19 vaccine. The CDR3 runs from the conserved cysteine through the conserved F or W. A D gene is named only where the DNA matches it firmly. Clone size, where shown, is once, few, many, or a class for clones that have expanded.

cdr3_aa: CATSRDRIDREGDNYGYTF
cdr3_nt: TGTGCCACCAGCAGAGATCGAATCGACAGAGAGGGGGATAACTATGGCTACACCTTC
j_call: TRBJ1-2
clone_size: NA
v_call: TRBV15
d_call: NA

cdr3_aa: CASSPPTNTEAFF
cdr3_nt: TGTGCCAGCTCACCACCGACAAACACTGAAGCTTTCTTT
j_call: TRBJ1-1
clone_size: NA
v_call: TRBV18
d_call: NA

cdr3_aa: CASGSGQGETQYF
cdr3_nt: TGTGCTAGTGGTTCGGGACAGGGAGAGACCCAGTACTTC
j_call: TRBJ2-5
clone_size: NA
v_call: TRBV12-5
d_call: TRBD1

cdr3_aa: CASSLSGRGNGYTF
cdr3_nt: TGCGCCAGCAGCCTGTCTGGGCGAGGGAATGGCTACACCTTC
j_call: TRBJ1-2
clone_size: NA
v_call: TRBV5-1
d_call: NA

cdr3_aa: CASSLGSVGDEQFF
cdr3_nt: TGTGCCAGCAGCTTAGGGTCAGTAGGGGATGAGCAGTTCTTC
j_call: TRBJ2-1
clone_size: NA
v_call: TRBV11-2
d_call: NA

cdr3_aa: CASEKRGNTGELFF
cdr3_nt: TGTGCCAGTGAAAAGCGGGGCAACACCGGGGAGCTGTTTTTT
j_call: TRBJ2-2
clone_size: NA
v_call: TRBV19
d_call: TRBD2

cdr3_aa: CASSIFVFRGRSGANVLTF
cdr3_nt: TGTGCCAGTAGTATCTTTGTTTTCAGGGGGCGGTCCGGGGCCAACGTCCTGACTTTC
j_call: TRBJ2-6
clone_size: NA
v_call: TRBV19
d_call: TRBD1

cdr3_aa: CATSRDRISGNTIYF
cdr3_nt: TGTGCCACCAGCAGGGACAGAATCTCTGGAAACACCATATATTTT
j_call: TRBJ1-3
clone_size: NA
v_call: TRBV15
d_call: NA

cdr3_aa: CSVVRSAEGIQYF
cdr3_nt: TGCAGCGTTGTTAGAAGCGCAGAGGGCATTCAGTACTTC
j_call: TRBJ2-4
clone_size: NA
v_call: TRBV29-1
d_call: NA

cdr3_aa: CSAVTAEAFF
cdr3_nt: TGCAGCGCCGTAACAGCCGAAGCTTTCTTT
j_call: TRBJ1-1
clone_size: NA
v_call: TRBV29-1
d_call: NA

cdr3_aa: CAISERRNTEAFF
cdr3_nt: TGTGCCATCAGTGAGCGTCGGAACACTGAAGCTTTCTTT
j_call: TRBJ1-1
clone_size: NA
v_call: TRBV10-3
d_call: NA

cdr3_aa: CASSPLSAGRGRGYTF
cdr3_nt: TGTGCCAGCAGCCCTCTTTCGGCAGGGAGGGGACGTGGCTACACCTTC
j_call: TRBJ1-2
clone_size: NA
v_call: TRBV11-2
d_call: NA

cdr3_aa: CASSQTPTATYGYTF
cdr3_nt: TGTGCCAGCAGCCAAACTCCGACAGCAACCTATGGCTACACCTTC
j_call: TRBJ1-2
clone_size: NA
v_call: TRBV7-9
d_call: NA

cdr3_aa: CASSQDAGPNTEAFF
cdr3_nt: TGTGCCAGCAGTCAAGATGCGGGACCGAACACTGAAGCTTTCTTT
j_call: TRBJ1-1
clone_size: NA
v_call: TRBV7-6
d_call: NA

cdr3_aa: CATSEGGMEQFF
cdr3_nt: TGTGCCACCAGTGAAGGGGGTATGGAGCAGTTCTTC
j_call: TRBJ2-1
clone_size: once
v_call: TRBV24-1
d_call: NA

cdr3_aa: CASSYSRADQGYGYTF
cdr3_nt: TGTGCCAGCAGTTACTCCCGGGCAGACCAAGGGTATGGCTACACCTTC
j_call: TRBJ1-2
clone_size: NA
v_call: TRBV6-5
d_call: NA

cdr3_aa: CASSFLRGPGQGDQPQHF
cdr3_nt: TGTGCCAGCAGTTTTCTAAGGGGACCGGGACAGGGGGATCAGCCCCAGCATTTT
j_call: TRBJ1-5
clone_size: NA
v_call: TRBV28
d_call: TRBD1

cdr3_aa: CASSLRVATNEKLFF
cdr3_nt: TGTGCCAGCTCTCTCCGAGTTGCAACTAATGAAAAACTGTTTTTT
j_call: TRBJ1-4
clone_size: NA
v_call: TRBV18
d_call: NA

cdr3_aa: CASSSRLVSDTQYF
cdr3_nt: TGTGCCAGCAGCTCCCGACTAGTTTCAGATACGCAGTATTTT
j_call: TRBJ2-3
clone_size: NA
v_call: TRBV7-8
d_call: NA

cdr3_aa: CSVTAGTISRGSYNEQFF
cdr3_nt: TGCAGCGTCACTGCCGGGACAATCTCCCGGGGGTCCTACAATGAGCAGTTCTTC
j_call: TRBJ2-1
clone_size: NA
v_call: TRBV29-1
d_call: NA

cdr3_aa: CASSALDRPNGYTF
cdr3_nt: TGTGCCAGTAGTGCCCTGGACAGGCCCAATGGCTACACCTTC
j_call: TRBJ1-2
clone_size: NA
v_call: TRBV19
d_call: TRBD1

cdr3_aa: CASSPTPGLARGGGANVLTF
cdr3_nt: TGTGCCAGCAGCCCTACTCCGGGACTAGCGCGAGGGGGAGGGGCCAACGTCCTGACTTTC
j_call: TRBJ2-6
clone_size: NA
v_call: TRBV7-3
d_call: TRBD2

cdr3_aa: CAGRWTGGCEGNQPQHF
cdr3_nt: TGTGCCGGCAGGTGGACAGGGGGCTGTGAGGGCAATCAGCCCCAGCATTTT
j_call: TRBJ1-5
clone_size: NA
v_call: TRBV21-1
d_call: NA

cdr3_aa: CASSRGGRGTGELFF
cdr3_nt: TGTGCCAGCAGCCGAGGGGGGCGAGGCACCGGGGAGCTGTTTTTT
j_call: TRBJ2-2
clone_size: NA
v_call: TRBV11-2
d_call: NA

cdr3_aa: CASSPPTENYGYTF
cdr3_nt: TGTGCCAGCAGCCCACCGACAGAAAACTATGGCTACACCTTC
j_call: TRBJ1-2
clone_size: once
v_call: TRBV7-9
d_call: NA

cdr3_aa: CASSLGRNTEAFF
cdr3_nt: TGCGCCAGCAGTCTCGGGCGGAACACTGAAGCTTTCTTT
j_call: TRBJ1-1
clone_size: NA
v_call: TRBV10-1
d_call: NA

cdr3_aa: CASSWSGGQYF
cdr3_nt: TGTGCCAGCAGTTGGTCGGGGGGTCAGTACTTC
j_call: TRBJ2-7
clone_size: NA
v_call: TRBV6-5
d_call: TRBD2

cdr3_aa: CASSLAGESYTF
cdr3_nt: TGCGCCAGCAGCTTGGCCGGGGAAAGCTACACCTTC
j_call: TRBJ1-2
clone_size: NA
v_call: TRBV5-1
d_call: NA

cdr3_aa: CASSYGLAVQYF
cdr3_nt: TGTGCCAGCAGTTACGGACTAGCGGTGCAGTACTTC
j_call: TRBJ2-7
clone_size: NA
v_call: TRBV6-8
d_call: TRBD2

cdr3_aa: CASSLRAGSRADTQYF
cdr3_nt: TGTGCCAGCAGTTTACGAGCGGGATCCCGGGCAGATACGCAGTATTTT
j_call: TRBJ2-3
clone_size: NA
v_call: TRBV2
d_call: TRBD2

cdr3_aa: CASSFQQGDYGYTF
cdr3_nt: TGCGCCAGCAGCTTCCAACAGGGGGACTATGGCTACACCTTC
j_call: TRBJ1-2
clone_size: NA
v_call: TRBV5-1
d_call: TRBD1

cdr3_aa: CAISAPDRAYEQYF
cdr3_nt: TGTGCCATCAGTGCTCCCGACAGGGCCTACGAGCAGTACTTC
j_call: TRBJ2-7
clone_size: NA
v_call: TRBV10-3
d_call: TRBD1

cdr3_aa: CATSESTGPPSTQYF
cdr3_nt: TGTGCCACCAGTGAGTCTACAGGCCCCCCCAGTACGCAGTATTTT
j_call: TRBJ2-3
clone_size: NA
v_call: TRBV24-1
d_call: NA

cdr3_aa: CASRLQGIDYGYTF
cdr3_nt: TGCGCCAGCAGACTACAGGGAATCGACTATGGCTACACCTTC
j_call: TRBJ1-2
clone_size: few
v_call: TRBV5-1
d_call: NA

cdr3_aa: CASSLFFGAGNTIYF
cdr3_nt: TGTGCCAGCAGCTTATTTTTCGGGGCTGGAAACACCATATATTTT
j_call: TRBJ1-3
clone_size: NA
v_call: TRBV7-8
d_call: NA

cdr3_aa: CASSPPRDGNQPQHF
cdr3_nt: TGTGCCAGCTCACCACCCAGGGACGGGAATCAGCCCCAGCATTTT
j_call: TRBJ1-5
clone_size: few
v_call: TRBV18
d_call: NA

cdr3_aa: CASSLLTSGNYEQYF
cdr3_nt: TGTGCCAGCAGTCTCTTGACTAGCGGTAACTACGAGCAGTACTTC
j_call: TRBJ2-7
clone_size: NA
v_call: TRBV27
d_call: TRBD2

cdr3_aa: CASSFRDSNQPQHF
cdr3_nt: TGTGCCAGCAGTTTCAGAGATAGCAATCAGCCCCAGCATTTT
j_call: TRBJ1-5
clone_size: NA
v_call: TRBV27
d_call: NA

cdr3_aa: CASSLLGPDNSPLHF
cdr3_nt: TGTGCCAGTAGTTTATTGGGTCCAGATAATTCACCCCTCCACTTT
j_call: TRBJ1-6
clone_size: NA
v_call: TRBV19
d_call: NA

cdr3_aa: CASSWGEFNSPLHF
cdr3_nt: TGTGCCAGCAGCTGGGGGGAGTTTAATTCACCCCTCCACTTT
j_call: TRBJ1-6
clone_size: NA
v_call: TRBV7-9
d_call: NA

cdr3_aa: CASTTDAYSGNTIYF
cdr3_nt: TGTGCCAGTACAACGGACGCCTACTCTGGAAACACCATATATTTT
j_call: TRBJ1-3
clone_size: few
v_call: TRBV19
d_call: NA

cdr3_aa: CASSGLMNTEAFF
cdr3_nt: TGTGCCAGCAGCGGGTTAATGAACACTGAAGCTTTCTTT
j_call: TRBJ1-1
clone_size: once
v_call: TRBV9
d_call: NA

cdr3_aa: CASSQSMTGNNYGYTF
cdr3_nt: TGTGCCAGCAGCCAGTCGATGACAGGAAATAACTATGGCTACACCTTC
j_call: TRBJ1-2
clone_size: NA
v_call: TRBV7-2
d_call: NA

cdr3_aa: CASSVVSSGTPGELFF
cdr3_nt: TGTGCCAGCAGCGTAGTGTCTAGCGGGACCCCCGGGGAGCTGTTTTTT
j_call: TRBJ2-2
clone_size: NA
v_call: TRBV9
d_call: TRBD2

cdr3_aa: CASSPQGSGELFF
cdr3_nt: TGCGCCAGCAGCCCGCAGGGGTCCGGGGAGCTGTTTTTT
j_call: TRBJ2-2
clone_size: NA
v_call: TRBV5-1
d_call: NA

cdr3_aa: CASAIAATSYNEQFF
cdr3_nt: TGTGCCAGCGCCATAGCAGCGACGTCCTACAATGAGCAGTTCTTC
j_call: TRBJ2-1
clone_size: NA
v_call: TRBV5-4
d_call: NA

cdr3_aa: CASSGQGARVSGYTF
cdr3_nt: TGTGCCAGCAGCGGACAGGGGGCGCGAGTATCCGGCTACACCTTC
j_call: TRBJ1-2
clone_size: NA
v_call: TRBV5-8
d_call: TRBD1

cdr3_aa: CASSSSEEETQYF
cdr3_nt: TGTGCCAGCTCATCGTCAGAGGAAGAGACCCAGTACTTC
j_call: TRBJ2-5
clone_size: NA
v_call: TRBV18
d_call: NA

cdr3_aa: CASSYLRRGDTEAFF
cdr3_nt: TGTGCCAGCAGTTACCTCCGGAGGGGAGACACTGAAGCTTTCTTT
j_call: TRBJ1-1
clone_size: NA
v_call: TRBV6-2/TRBV6-3
d_call: NA

cdr3_aa: CASSLGLTGGGYTF
cdr3_nt: TGTGCCAGCAGCTTAGGACTAACAGGGGGAGGCTACACCTTC
j_call: TRBJ1-2
clone_size: NA
v_call: TRBV7-8
d_call: TRBD1